These 3 T cell receptor beta chains came from one sample sequenced in a study of shared clonotypes between healthy human individuals. Clones were read by immunoSEQ multiplex PCR, and TCRdb kept only the in-frame ones, dropping some. The sample has about 1.5 million clones; roughly 97% are singletons. Sequencing was carried out using naive CD4+ T cells sorted from blood. Subset in this sample: CD45RA+ positively selected. These receptors were taken from a man in his thirties or forties in good health.

This sequence joins TRBV19 and TRBJ1-5; 10 bases are a match to TRBD1. With V trimmed by 3 bases and J by 7 bases, 9 bases remained unmatched. This CDR3 region has 16 residues. Looked up from germline, CDR1 is LNHDA and CDR2 is SQIVND (reference sequence). The CDR3 DNA sequence: TGTGCCAGTAGTATTTGGGGACAGGGGTTCTACCAGCCCCAGCATTTT. Protein product: CASSIWGQGFYQPQHF.

The V and J genes are TRBV5-1 and TRBJ2-1, with 12 bases identical to TRBD2. Unmatched junction bases numbered 6, after V lost 1 base and J lost 7 bases. The CDR3 has 16 residues. CDR1 SGHRS and CDR2 YFSETQ come from the germline V gene. CDR3 nucleotide sequence: TGCGCCAGCAGCTTGAGGCCTAGCGGGAGGGGAAATGAGCAGTTCTTC. It is translated as CASSLRPSGRGNEQFF.

This chain connects TRBV27 to TRBJ1-4, with 7 bases identical to TRBD1. The germline V gene encodes CDR1 MNHEY and CDR2 SMNVEV (reference sequence). The ends lost 5 bases at V and 7 bases at J; junction bases unmatched: 7. The CDR3 is 14 amino acids. This CDR3 is CASSPQGGGEKLFF. DNA of the CDR3: TGTGCCAGCAGTCCGCAGGGGGGGGGTGAAAAACTGTTTTTT. The full variable domain, with the rest looked up from reference TRBV27 and TRBJ1-4, is EAQVTQNPRYLITVTGKKLTVTCSQNMNHEYMSWYRQDPGLGLRQIYYSMNVEVTDKGDVPEGYKVSRKEKRNFPLILESPSPNQTSLYFCASSPQGGGEKLFFGSGTQLSVL.